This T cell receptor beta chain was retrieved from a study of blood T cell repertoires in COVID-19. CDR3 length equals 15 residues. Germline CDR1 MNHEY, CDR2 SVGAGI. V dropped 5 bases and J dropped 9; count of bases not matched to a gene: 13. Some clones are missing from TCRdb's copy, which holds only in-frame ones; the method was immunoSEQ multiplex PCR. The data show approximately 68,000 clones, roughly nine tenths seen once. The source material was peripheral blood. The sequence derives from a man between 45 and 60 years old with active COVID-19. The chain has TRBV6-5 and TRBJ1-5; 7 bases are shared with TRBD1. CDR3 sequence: CASSIRGQPAGPQHF. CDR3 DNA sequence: TGTGCCAGCAGTATCCGGGGACAGCCCGCAGGGCCCCAGCATTTT.